A selection of T cell receptor beta chains follows, all from one sample in a study of blood T cell repertoires in COVID-19. Clones were read by immunoSEQ multiplex PCR, and TCRdb kept only the in-frame ones, dropping some. The sample records more than 300,000 clones, approximately 90% being singletons. Sequenced input: PBMCs or T cells enriched from blood (not recorded which). The receptors were sampled from a woman younger than 35 who had recovered from COVID-19. The CDR3 runs from the conserved cysteine through the conserved F or W. A D gene is named only where the DNA matches it firmly. Not every row has a clone size; where given, it reads once, few, many or a size class.

v_gene	abundance	j_gene	d_gene	CDR3aa	CDR3nt
TRBV5-1	NA	TRBJ2-5	NA	CASSLTAGMGETQYF	TGCGCCAGCAGCTTGACGGCGGGGATGGGGGAGACCCAGTACTTC
TRBV30	NA	TRBJ2-3	NA	CAWTPRWADPSTDTQYF	TGTGCCTGGACCCCAAGGTGGGCAGACCCTAGCACAGATACGCAGTATTTT
TRBV2	NA	TRBJ2-7	TRBD1	CASSEVGTGYYEQYF	TGTGCCAGCAGCGAAGTTGGGACAGGGTACTACGAGCAGTACTTC
TRBV2	NA	TRBJ1-6	TRBD1	CASRDRVNSPLHF	TGTGCCAGCAGGGACAGGGTTAATTCACCCCTCCACTTT
TRBV6-5	NA	TRBJ1-1	TRBD1	CASSYSTGRRAFF	TGTGCCAGCAGTTACTCGACAGGGAGGAGAGCTTTCTTT
TRBV18	NA	TRBJ2-7	TRBD1	CASSPPQGQGSGYEQYF	TGTGCCAGCTCACCACCGCAAGGACAGGGCAGTGGGTACGAGCAGTACTTC
TRBV7-2	NA	TRBJ1-2	NA	CASSLAGGVGGYTF	TGTGCCAGCAGCTTAGCGGGGGGGGTAGGTGGCTACACCTTC
TRBV24-1	NA	TRBJ2-3	NA	CATSDSRTAAQVTDTQYF	TGTGCCACCAGTGATTCGCGGACAGCCGCTCAAGTCACAGATACGCAGTATTTT
TRBV30	NA	TRBJ1-5	NA	CAWSPSSNQPQHF	TGTGCCTGGAGTCCATCTAGCAATCAGCCCCAGCATTTT
TRBV15	NA	TRBJ1-1	NA	CATIGERRTEAFF	TGTGCCACCATCGGCGAGAGGAGGACTGAAGCTTTCTTT
TRBV5-8	NA	TRBJ2-2	NA	CASSFQGTGELFF	TGTGCCAGCAGCTTTCAGGGAACCGGGGAGCTGTTTTTT
TRBV7-9	NA	TRBJ1-6	TRBD1	CASSPGQGESPLHF	TGTGCCAGCTCCCCAGGACAGGGGGAATCACCCCTCCACTTT
TRBV13	NA	TRBJ1-6	NA	CASSSDRNNSPLHF	TGTGCCAGCAGCTCCGACAGGAATAATTCACCCCTCCACTTT
TRBV6-4	NA	TRBJ2-3	NA	CASSERGGTDTQYF	TGTGCCAGCAGTGAAAGAGGCGGCACAGATACGCAGTATTTT
TRBV5-1	NA	TRBJ2-1	NA	CASRPLGIESGNEQFF	TGCGCCAGCAGGCCCCTAGGGATAGAAAGCGGGAATGAGCAGTTCTTC
TRBV4-3	once	TRBJ2-2	NA	CASSQEPGIPNTGELFF	TGCGCCAGCAGCCAAGAACCCGGGATTCCGAACACCGGGGAGCTGTTTTTT
TRBV30	once	TRBJ1-2	NA	CAWSVGRNYGYTF	TGTGCCTGGAGTGTAGGGAGGAACTATGGCTACACCTTC
TRBV25-1	NA	TRBJ2-5	TRBD1	CALLGQGERETQYF	TGTGCCCTCCTAGGGCAGGGGGAGAGAGAGACCCAGTACTTC
TRBV7-9	NA	TRBJ1-2	TRBD1	CASSPSVGQGASRYGYTF	TGTGCCAGCAGCCCCTCGGTGGGACAGGGGGCGAGTCGGTATGGCTACACCTTC
TRBV5-4	once	TRBJ1-1	NA	CASSFPGFAEAFF	TGTGCCAGCAGCTTCCCCGGGTTTGCTGAAGCTTTCTTT
TRBV3-1/TRBV3-2	NA	TRBJ1-4	NA	CASSPSTGRNEKLFF	TGTGCCAGCAGCCCCTCGACAGGCCGAAATGAAAAACTGTTTTTT
TRBV5-6	NA	TRBJ1-2	NA	CASNIAVGGRVGGYTF	TGTGCCAGCAATATTGCGGTCGGGGGTCGTGTGGGTGGCTACACCTTC
TRBV5-1	NA	TRBJ2-7	TRBD1	CASSSGQVWAYEQYF	TGCGCCAGCAGCTCCGGACAGGTGTGGGCCTACGAGCAGTACTTC
TRBV11-2	NA	TRBJ2-7	NA	CASRLPAAYEQYF	TGTGCCAGCAGATTACCGGCGGCCTACGAGCAGTACTTC
TRBV7-9	NA	TRBJ1-6	NA	CASRPDSTNSPLHF	TGTGCCAGCAGGCCGGACAGTACTAATTCACCCCTCCACTTT
TRBV19	NA	TRBJ1-2	TRBD1	CASSFGTGGYGYTF	TGTGCCAGTAGTTTCGGGACAGGGGGCTATGGCTACACCTTC
TRBV19	NA	TRBJ2-7	TRBD1	CASSIQGTGSLLEQYF	TGTGCCAGTAGTATACAAGGGACAGGGTCCCTCCTCGAGCAGTACTTC
TRBV5-6	NA	TRBJ2-7	NA	CASSAGLGEQYF	TGTGCCAGCAGCGCGGGATTAGGCGAGCAGTACTTC
TRBV6-5	NA	TRBJ2-7	NA	CATGQYEQYF	TGTGCCACCGGACAGTACGAGCAGTACTTC
TRBV29-1	NA	TRBJ2-1	NA	CSLQDPQEQFF	TGCAGCTTACAGGACCCGCAGGAGCAGTTCTTC
TRBV27	NA	TRBJ2-5	TRBD1	CASRGTGRRGETQYF	TGTGCCAGCAGAGGGACAGGGAGGAGGGGGGAGACCCAGTACTTC
TRBV28	NA	TRBJ1-5	NA	CASSLYRADQPQHF	TGTGCCAGCAGTTTATACAGGGCCGATCAGCCCCAGCATTTT
TRBV5-4	NA	TRBJ1-2	TRBD1	CASSSPGGALDGYTF	TGTGCCAGCAGCTCGCCAGGGGGCGCTTTGGATGGCTACACCTTC
TRBV28	NA	TRBJ2-1	NA	CASSFLNNEQFF	TGTGCCAGCAGTTTCTTAAACAATGAGCAGTTCTTC
TRBV27	NA	TRBJ1-6	NA	CASTKTGYSPLHF	TGTGCCAGCACCAAAACAGGTTATTCACCCCTCCACTTT
TRBV30	NA	TRBJ2-7	NA	CAWTYGYEQYF	TGTGCCTGGACTTACGGCTACGAGCAGTACTTC
TRBV28	NA	TRBJ1-2	TRBD1	CASSLLGGKDGYTF	TGTGCCAGCAGTTTACTAGGGGGCAAGGATGGCTACACCTTC
TRBV7-9	NA	TRBJ1-4	NA	CASRLQEKLFF	TGTGCCAGCCGCCTCCAGGAAAAACTGTTTTTT
TRBV5-6	NA	TRBJ1-6	TRBD1	CASSRDRVGSPLHF	TGTGCCAGCAGCAGGGACAGGGTTGGTTCACCCCTCCACTTT
TRBV4-1	NA	TRBJ1-2	NA	CASSQENLAAYGYTF	TGCGCCAGCAGCCAAGAGAACCTGGCGGCCTATGGCTACACCTTC
TRBV6-5	NA	TRBJ1-2	TRBD1	CASSYNVRGNGYTF	TGTGCCAGCAGTTACAACGTCAGGGGGAACGGCTACACCTTC